The subject of this entry is one T cell receptor beta chain. This entry comes from a study of cytomegalovirus exposure and HLA in healthy donors. PCR amplification relied on 60 Vbeta primers (plus 13 Jbeta primers). The data were produced by immunoSEQ multiplex PCR, yet TCRdb's version contains in-frame clones alone and is incomplete. The table includes over 150,000 clones, around 80% detected once. This receptor was obtained from a man in his forties in good health and CMV-seronegative. Sequenced material: PBMCs.

The CDR3 region is CSVGTSGVNNEQFF. In DNA form, the CDR3 reads TGCAGCGTGGGGACTAGCGGGGTCAACAATGAGCAGTTCTTC. The chain joins TRBV29-1 to TRBJ2-1; TRBD2 matches 13 bases. CDR3 length: 14 amino acids. Germline CDR1 SQVTM, CDR2 ANQGSEA. The J segment lost 5 bases and the V segment lost 6 bases, leaving 4 bases of the junction unmatched.